The present TCR beta chain was sequenced within a study of identical twins. The CDR3 has 15 amino acids. Germline-derived CDR1 and CDR2 are KGHSY and FQNENV. Trimming left V 0 bases short and J 2 bases short, with 10 bases between. TCRdb re-derived calls from the 5' RACE reads in MiXCR, one entry per CDR3 protein. This sample has about 700,000 distinct CDR3 sequences, with 8.5% to 9.5% found just once. These records were also assigned to another study, of yellow fever vaccine responses in identical twins.

This sequence originates from a woman aged 18-29 years in good health. The chain links TRBV16 to TRBJ1-1, with D maybe TRBD1 (5 bases). The sequenced sample was PBMCs. CDR3 coding DNA: TGTGCCAGCAGCCAATCGTTGGGGGAAAACACTGAAGCTTTCTTT. Protein: CASSQSLGENTEAFF.